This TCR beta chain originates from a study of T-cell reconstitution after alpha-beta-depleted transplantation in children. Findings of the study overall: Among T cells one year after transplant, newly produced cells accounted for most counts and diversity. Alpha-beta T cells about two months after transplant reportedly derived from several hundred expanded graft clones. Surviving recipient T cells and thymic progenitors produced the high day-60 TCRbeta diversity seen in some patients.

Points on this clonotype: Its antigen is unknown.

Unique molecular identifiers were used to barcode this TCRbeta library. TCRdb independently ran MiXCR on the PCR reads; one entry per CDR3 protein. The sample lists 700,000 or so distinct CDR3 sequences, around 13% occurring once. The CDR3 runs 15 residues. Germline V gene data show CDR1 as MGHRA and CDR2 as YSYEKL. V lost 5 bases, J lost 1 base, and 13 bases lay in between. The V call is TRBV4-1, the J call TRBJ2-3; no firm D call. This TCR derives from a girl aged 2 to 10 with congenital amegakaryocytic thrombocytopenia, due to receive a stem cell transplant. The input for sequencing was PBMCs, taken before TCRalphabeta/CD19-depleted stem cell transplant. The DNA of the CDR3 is TGCGCCAGCAGCTTCGGTCGGGTGGGCACAGATACGCAGTATTTT. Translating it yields CASSFGRVGTDTQYF.